This T cell receptor (beta chain) was recorded in a study of CXCR3-negative and CXCR3-positive naive CD8 T cells. Libraries of TRB cDNA were made by 5' RACE and carried UMIs. TCRdb re-called the 5' RACE reads; every CDR3 protein appears as one record, without DNA. The sample data list approximately 37,000 distinct CDR3 sequences. The CDR3 has 15 amino acids. The V gene's germline CDR1 is MNHEY and CDR2 SMNVEV (reference sequence). V gene TRBV27 combines with J gene TRBJ2-1; the D call of TRBD1 rests on TCRdb alone, since no DNA is present to check it. The clonotype originates from a human donor in good health. Some clones in this sample may be carry-over from other donors' samples. Sequencing was performed on memory CD8+ T cells from blood. This chain's CDR3 is CASTPGEFSYNEQFF.